This T cell receptor (beta chain) was identified during a study of blood T cell repertoires in COVID-19. Germline lookup yields CDR1 MNHEY and CDR2 SVGAGI. V was cut by 6 bases and J by 0 bases, with 14 bases left in between. The CDR3 contains 15 residues. Profiled with immunoSEQ multiplex PCR; TCRdb holds only in-frame clones, not every one. The sample holds a few hundred thousand clones, about 86% seen once. V gene TRBV6-5 combines with J gene TRBJ1-2; D call uncertain. The sequence was collected from a man in his forties or fifties with active or convalescent COVID-19. Specimen: peripheral blood. The CDR3 DNA reads TGTGCCAGCAGGGGAGGTGGCGGGACTAACTATGGCTACACCTTC. Translating gives CASRGGGGTNYGYTF.